These T cell receptor beta chains were read from a single sample in a study of cytotoxic CD8 clonotypes in ibrutinib-treated CLL. Sequencing used immunoSEQ multiplex PCR; TCRdb keeps in-frame clones, though not all of them. The profile shows about 56,000 clones, 55% to 70% of them singletons. The source was PBMCs, collected after 24 months of ibrutinib treatment. These TCRs come from a human donor with chronic lymphocytic leukemia. CDR3s include the opening cysteine and the closing phenylalanine or tryptophan. Not every row has a clone size; where given, it reads once, few, many or a size class.

>TRBV25-1|TRBJ1-5|few
CASRLRGQPQHF
>TRBV5-4|TRBJ2-7|.
CASSFGTGTYEQYF
>TRBV6-5|TRBJ1-2|many
CASMGGQYGYTF
>TRBV5-1|TRBJ1-2|.
CASSWDISGYTF
>TRBV6-5|TRBJ2-1|.
CASTAVHYNEQFF
>TRBV6-6|TRBJ1-1|.
CASSRPYSGTEAFF
>TRBV12-1|TRBJ2-1|few
CASSFEDCEQFF
>TRBV11-2|TRBJ2-7|.
CASRATGTGIYEQYF
>TRBV18|TRBJ1-5|.
CASSPTASVNQPQHF
>TRBV30|TRBJ2-5|once
CAWSVRQETQYF
>TRBV30|TRBJ1-4|.
CARTGRGGEKLFF
>TRBV10-3|TRBJ2-1|many
CAISGVAPRDNEQFF
>TRBV29-1|TRBJ2-7|.
CSVGGEKQYF
>TRBV18|TRBJ2-5|.
CASSPTDRRKETQYF
>TRBV20-1|TRBJ2-7|.
CSAKGRDEQYF
>TRBV6-5|TRBJ2-2|.
CASSRGQNTGELFF
>TRBV11-2|TRBJ2-3|.
CASSTIQGKADTQYF
>TRBV5-4|TRBJ1-1|few
CASSLPGVWTEAFF
>TRBV18|TRBJ2-7|few
CASSQIPSYEQYF
>TRBV4-2|TRBJ1-2|.
CASSKDPQSGEGYTF
>TRBV2|TRBJ2-3|many
CASAYGGGAGDTQYF
>TRBV6-1|TRBJ2-2|few
CASLQGSWTGELFF
>TRBV6-5|TRBJ2-7|.
CASRTSGSHEQYF
>TRBV2|TRBJ2-2|few
CASSEEGSTGELFF
>TRBV5-1|TRBJ2-1|few
CASSLTGGYNEQFF
>TRBV29-1|TRBJ2-5|few
CSVTRAGPQETQYF
>TRBV2|TRBJ2-3|once
CASSGLTVVGTDTQYF
>TRBV7-2|TRBJ2-1|few
CASSFRFGTGLNEQFF
>TRBV6-5|TRBJ2-2|.
CASKGTGGVGELFF
>TRBV18|TRBJ2-5|.
CASSPSAQPETQYF
>TRBV6-6|TRBJ1-5|.
CASSYSNSNQPQHF
>TRBV5-1|TRBJ2-7|once
CASSLHSGLALEEQYF
>TRBV19|TRBJ1-5|many
CASREVIGHNQPQHF
>TRBV27|TRBJ2-1|.
CASSLSGQGPVLKQFF
>TRBV7-9|TRBJ2-5|once
CASPSPDQETQYF
>TRBV6-1|TRBJ1-4|.
CASSEVKEKLFF
>TRBV9|TRBJ2-1|.
CASSVARLAAGEQFF
>TRBV7-6|TRBJ2-2|few
CASSNTGNTGELFF
>TRBV7-6|TRBJ2-1|few
CASSLSNQGGSKQFF
>TRBV5-6|TRBJ1-2|many
CASSLVFNGYTF
>TRBV5-4|TRBJ1-2|few
CASSQSHRDGYTF
>TRBV6-5|TRBJ1-4|.
CASSWDWSATNEKLFF
>TRBV6-5|TRBJ1-2|.
CASSYTGLNGYTF
>TRBV29-1|TRBJ2-1|many
CSVDGGGTYNEQFF
>TRBV28|TRBJ1-1|.
CASRRTADEAFF
>TRBV18|TRBJ1-5|.
CASSQGHSNQPQHF
>TRBV5-5|TRBJ1-1|.
CASSLLMVEAFF
>TRBV11-1|TRBJ2-1|.
CASSLVGRSNEQFF
>TRBV2|TRBJ1-4|.
CASVPIGGPNEKLFF
>TRBV5-6|TRBJ2-3|.
CASSLAAGGTDTQYF
>TRBV19|TRBJ1-5|.
CASSIAGLNQPQHF
>TRBV7-9|TRBJ1-1|.
CASSLAGQGKTEAFF
>TRBV4-1|TRBJ1-3|.
CASSPLSLLSGNTIYF
>TRBV7-9|TRBJ2-7|large
CASSFGASYEQYF